The sequence of this TCR beta chain was determined in a study of cytotoxic CD8 clonotypes in ibrutinib-treated CLL (dated by TCRdb to the early 2020s). Broadly, across the study: The cohort was composed of under 12 relapsed/refractory and about 15 treatment-naive patients; IGHV unmutated status was identified in 17 to 18 patients. Response samples were obtained after a median of around eleven months of treatment, with a range of about 6 to 40 months. Cryopreserved peripheral blood mononuclear cells were collected before treatment, at response, and at either disease progression or sustained remission. Partial responses were observed in about 25 patients and complete responses in 2; after a median follow-up of roughly 72 months, remission was maintained in 15 or so patients and progression was observed in around twelve. Patients were still on ibrutinib when every remission and progressive disease sample was collected. Longitudinal samples were obtainable from about 30% of the roughly 90 participants in the trial. On average, each sample had about 250,000 productive templates and almost 95,000 productive rearrangements. Study-wide findings and limitations: Clonality increased at ibrutinib response, stayed stable in sustained remission, and fell back toward baseline at progression. Baseline clonality exceeded that of age-matched healthy donors and correlated strongly with circulating CD8+ T-cell counts. Sustained-remission and progressing patients did not have matched sampling times, and lymph node repertoires were not examined. Public clonotypes were found to be uncommon and were observed to contract or remain stable during treatment; the increase in clonality was shown to reflect expansion of private clonotypes at ibrutinib response.

The time point label, read with the paper, signifies: progressive disease on ibrutinib. For TCR beta library preparation, about 2 micrograms of genomic DNA were extracted from the cryopreserved PBMCs. High-throughput TCR beta sequencing was performed on longitudinal blood samples from CLL patients receiving ibrutinib monotherapy. The patients took part in an open-label, single-center phase 2 trial of ibrutinib monotherapy. On a MiSeq, deep resolution sequencing aimed for a depth between 1 in 1 million and 1 in 200,000 T cells, with each clonotype covered approximately 10x on average. TCR beta libraries were generated with the immunoSEQ hsTCRB Kit. In the paper's pipeline: ImmunoSEQ Data Assistant and ImmunoSEQ Analyzer were used for data analysis, and V, D and J genes were assigned according to IMGT definitions. Clonality, with values ranging from 0 to 1, was calculated as one minus the normalized Shannon entropy of productive rearrangement frequencies. Public clonotype analysis was restricted to overrepresented clonotypes comprising at least 0.05% of each patient's repertoire. Some twelve repertoires from age-matched healthy donors, obtained from immuneACCESS, served as clonality controls. The table was pulled from immuneACCESS by TCRdb, which kept in-frame rearrangements only. Such tables lose some clones; where checked, under half of the loss comes from unresolved V genes, and the rest has no known cause. The DNA was the basis for D and trimming; V, J and clone size are from that table. The sample table lists approximately 11,000 clones, around 85% of them with a count of one. Approximately 22% of the sample belongs to the ten largest clones.

In regard to this clone: Its antigen is unknown. Per-nucleotide qualities are absent, and no much larger clonotype sits a single base away.

The sample consisted of PBMCs, taken at disease progression, from a patient treated with ibrutinib. The source is a human donor with chronic lymphocytic leukemia.

DNA sequence: TGTGCCAGCACGCCGGGGCTAGCGGGAAATGGGCCCTACAATGAGCAGTTCTTC. This is translated as CASTPGLAGNGPYNEQFF. The chain employs TRBV9 and TRBJ2-1; TRBD2 fits 9 bases in the junction. Based on the germline V gene, the CDR1 and CDR2 sequences are SGDLS and YYNGEE. Its CDR3 holds 18 amino acids, cysteine through phenylalanine. The CDR3 DNA has 54 bases and is translated from base 1. V is trimmed back by 6 bases and J by 2 bases, and the junction contains 15 bases that no gene match accounts for.